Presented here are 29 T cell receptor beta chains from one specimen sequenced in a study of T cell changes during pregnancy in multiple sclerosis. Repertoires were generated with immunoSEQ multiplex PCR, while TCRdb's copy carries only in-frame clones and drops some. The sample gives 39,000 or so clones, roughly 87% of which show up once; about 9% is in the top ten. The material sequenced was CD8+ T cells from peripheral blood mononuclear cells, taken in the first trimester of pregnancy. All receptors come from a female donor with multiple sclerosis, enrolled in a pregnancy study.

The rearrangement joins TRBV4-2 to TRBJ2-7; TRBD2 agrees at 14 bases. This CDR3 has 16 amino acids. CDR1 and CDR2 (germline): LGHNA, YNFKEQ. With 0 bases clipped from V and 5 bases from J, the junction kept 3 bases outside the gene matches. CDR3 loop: CASSQDGTSGGDEQYF. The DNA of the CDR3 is TGTGCCAGCAGCCAAGATGGGACTAGCGGGGGTGACGAGCAGTACTTC.

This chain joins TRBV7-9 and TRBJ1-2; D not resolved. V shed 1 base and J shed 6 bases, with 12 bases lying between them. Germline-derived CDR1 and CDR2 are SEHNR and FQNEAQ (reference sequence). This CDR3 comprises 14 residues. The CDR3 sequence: CASSLGANMNGYTF. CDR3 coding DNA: TGTGCCAGCAGCTTAGGTGCGAATATGAATGGCTACACCTTC.

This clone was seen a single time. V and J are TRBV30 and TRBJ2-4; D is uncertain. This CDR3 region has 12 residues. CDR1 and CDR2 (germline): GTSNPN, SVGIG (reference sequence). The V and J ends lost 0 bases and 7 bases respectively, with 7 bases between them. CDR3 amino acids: CAWSVRSNIQYF. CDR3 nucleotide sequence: TGTGCCTGGAGTGTACGGAGTAACATTCAGTACTTC.

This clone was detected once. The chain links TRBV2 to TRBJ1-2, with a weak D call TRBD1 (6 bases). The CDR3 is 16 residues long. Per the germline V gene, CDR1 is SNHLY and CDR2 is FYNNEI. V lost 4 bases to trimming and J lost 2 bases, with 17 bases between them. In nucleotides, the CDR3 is TGTGCCAGCAGTGCAGGGGAGTTGACCGGGAACTATGGCTACACCTTC. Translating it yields CASSAGELTGNYGYTF.

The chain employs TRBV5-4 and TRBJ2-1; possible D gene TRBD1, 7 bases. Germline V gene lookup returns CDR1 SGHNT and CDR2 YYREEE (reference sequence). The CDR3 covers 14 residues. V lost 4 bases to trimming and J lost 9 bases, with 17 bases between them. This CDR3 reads CASSGRTGPPEQFF. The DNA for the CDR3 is TGTGCCAGCAGCGGGAGGACAGGTCCTCCTGAGCAGTTCTTC.

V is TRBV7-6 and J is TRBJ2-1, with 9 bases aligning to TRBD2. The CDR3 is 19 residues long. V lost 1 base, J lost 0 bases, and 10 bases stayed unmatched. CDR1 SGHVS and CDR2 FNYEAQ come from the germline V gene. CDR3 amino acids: CASSLGVAGDLSSYNEQFF. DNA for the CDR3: TGTGCCAGCAGCTTAGGCGTAGCGGGGGACCTGAGCTCCTACAATGAGCAGTTCTTC.

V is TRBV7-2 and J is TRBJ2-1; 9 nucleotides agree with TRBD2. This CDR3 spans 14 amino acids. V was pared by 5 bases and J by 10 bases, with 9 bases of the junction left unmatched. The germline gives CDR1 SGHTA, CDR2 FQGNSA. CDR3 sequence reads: CASSRLGLAFEQFF. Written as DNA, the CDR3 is TGTGCCAGCAGCCGATTAGGACTAGCGTTCGAGCAGTTCTTC.

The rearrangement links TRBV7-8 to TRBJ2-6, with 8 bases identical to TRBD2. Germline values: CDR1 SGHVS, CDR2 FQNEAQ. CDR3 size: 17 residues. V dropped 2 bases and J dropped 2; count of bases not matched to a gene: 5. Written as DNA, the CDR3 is TGTGCCAGCAGCTTAATCGGGGGGGGGACTGGGGCCAACGTCCTGACTTTC. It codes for CASSLIGGGTGANVLTF. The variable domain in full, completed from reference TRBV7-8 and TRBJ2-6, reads GAGVSQSPRYKVAKRGQDVALRCDPISGHVSLFWYQQALGQGPEFLTYFQNEAQLDKSGLPSDRFFAERPEGSVSTLKIQRTQQEDSAVYLCASSLIGGGTGANVLTFGAGSRLTVL.

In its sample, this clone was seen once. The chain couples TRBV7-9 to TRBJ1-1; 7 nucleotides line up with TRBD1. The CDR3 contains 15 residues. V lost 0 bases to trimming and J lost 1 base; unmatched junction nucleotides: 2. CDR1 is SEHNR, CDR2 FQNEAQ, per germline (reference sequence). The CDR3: CASSLATGSNTEAFF. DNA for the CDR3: TGTGCCAGCAGCTTAGCGACAGGGTCGAACACTGAAGCTTTCTTT.

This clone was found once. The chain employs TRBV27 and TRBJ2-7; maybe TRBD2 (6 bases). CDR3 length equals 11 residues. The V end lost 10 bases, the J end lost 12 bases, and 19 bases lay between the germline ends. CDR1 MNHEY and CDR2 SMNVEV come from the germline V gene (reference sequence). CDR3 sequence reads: CATRLGGVLYF. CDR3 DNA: TGTGCCACCCGGCTAGGAGGGGTCTTGTACTTC.

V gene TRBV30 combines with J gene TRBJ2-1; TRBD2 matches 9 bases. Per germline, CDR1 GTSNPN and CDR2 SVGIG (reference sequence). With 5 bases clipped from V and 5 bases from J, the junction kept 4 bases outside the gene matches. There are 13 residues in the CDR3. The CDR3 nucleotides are TGTGCCTGGGATGCGGGGGGGGACAATGAGCAGTTCTTC. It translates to CAWDAGGDNEQFF.

DNA for the CDR3: TGTGCCAGCAGCTTCATCCATGCACAGGGGGCGCCCAGCAATCAGCCCCAGCATTTT. Its translation: CASSFIHAQGAPSNQPQHF. This sequence joins TRBV7-7 and TRBJ1-5, with 9 nucleotides matching TRBD1. Losses at the gene ends were 3 bases for V and 1 base for J; bases not matched to a gene: 13. Germline loops: CDR1 SSHAT, CDR2 FNYEAQ (reference sequence). This CDR3 region has 19 residues.

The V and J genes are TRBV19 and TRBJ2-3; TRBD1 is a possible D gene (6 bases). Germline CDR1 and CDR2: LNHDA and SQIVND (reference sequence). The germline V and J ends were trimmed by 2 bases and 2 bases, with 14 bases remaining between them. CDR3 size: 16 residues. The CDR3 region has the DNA TGTGCCAGTAGTATACAGGGCCAGGGGCTCACAGATACGCAGTATTTT. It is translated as CASSIQGQGLTDTQYF.

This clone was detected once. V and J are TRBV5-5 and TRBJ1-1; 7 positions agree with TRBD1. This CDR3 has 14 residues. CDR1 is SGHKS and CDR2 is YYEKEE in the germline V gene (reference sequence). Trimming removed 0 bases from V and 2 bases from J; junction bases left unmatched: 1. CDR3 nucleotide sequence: TGTGCCAGCAGCTTGGGGGACAGAAACACTGAAGCTTTCTTT. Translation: CASSLGDRNTEAFF. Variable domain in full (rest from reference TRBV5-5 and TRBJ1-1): DAGVTQSPTHLIKTRGQQVTLRCSPISGHKSVSWYQQVLGQGPQFIFQYYEKEERGRGNFPDRFSARQFPNYSSELNVNALLLGDSALYLCASSLGDRNTEAFFGQGTRLTVV.

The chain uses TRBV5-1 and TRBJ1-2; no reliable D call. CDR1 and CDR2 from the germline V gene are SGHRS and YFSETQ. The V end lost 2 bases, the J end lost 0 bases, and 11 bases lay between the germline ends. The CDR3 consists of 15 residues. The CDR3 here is CASSLRQEANYGYTF. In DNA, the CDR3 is TGCGCCAGCAGCTTAAGGCAGGAAGCTAACTATGGCTACACCTTC.

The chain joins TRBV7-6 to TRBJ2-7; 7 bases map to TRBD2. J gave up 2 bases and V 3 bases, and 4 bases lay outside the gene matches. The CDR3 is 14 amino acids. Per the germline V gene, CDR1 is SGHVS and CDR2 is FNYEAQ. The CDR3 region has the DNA TGTGCCAGCAGCTTCTATGCGGGGGCCTACGAGCAGTACTTC. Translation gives CASSFYAGAYEQYF.

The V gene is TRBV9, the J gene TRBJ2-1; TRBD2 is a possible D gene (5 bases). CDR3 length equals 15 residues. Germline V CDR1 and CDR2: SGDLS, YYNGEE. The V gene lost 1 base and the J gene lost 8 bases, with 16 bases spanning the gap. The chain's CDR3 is CASSVNQLDRYEQFF. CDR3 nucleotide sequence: TGTGCCAGCAGCGTAAACCAACTAGATAGGTATGAGCAGTTCTTC.

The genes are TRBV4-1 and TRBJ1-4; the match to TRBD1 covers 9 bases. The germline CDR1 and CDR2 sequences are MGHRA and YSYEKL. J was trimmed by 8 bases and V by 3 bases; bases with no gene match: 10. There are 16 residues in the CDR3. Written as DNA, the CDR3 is TGCGCCAGCAGCCAGATAACCGGGACAGGGACGGAAAAACTGTTTTTT. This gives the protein CASSQITGTGTEKLFF.

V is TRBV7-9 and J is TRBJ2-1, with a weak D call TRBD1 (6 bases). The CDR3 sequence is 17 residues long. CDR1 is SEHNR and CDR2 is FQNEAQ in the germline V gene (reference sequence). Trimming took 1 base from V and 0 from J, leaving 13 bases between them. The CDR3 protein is CASSLVGGPYSYNEQFF. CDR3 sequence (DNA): TGTGCCAGCAGCTTAGTTGGGGGCCCATACTCCTACAATGAGCAGTTCTTC.

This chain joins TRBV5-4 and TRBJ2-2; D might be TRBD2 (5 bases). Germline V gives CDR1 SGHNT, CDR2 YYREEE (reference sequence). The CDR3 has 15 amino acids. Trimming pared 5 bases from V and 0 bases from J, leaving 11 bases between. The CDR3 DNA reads TGTGCCAGCAGTTCAGCGGAGGCGAACACCGGGGAGCTGTTTTTT. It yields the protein CASSSAEANTGELFF.

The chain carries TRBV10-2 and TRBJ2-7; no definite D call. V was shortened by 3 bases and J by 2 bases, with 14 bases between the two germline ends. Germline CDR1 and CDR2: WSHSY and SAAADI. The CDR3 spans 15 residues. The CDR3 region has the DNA TGCGCCAGCAGTGATGTTTGGCCGTATACCTACGAGCAGTACTTC. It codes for CASSDVWPYTYEQYF.

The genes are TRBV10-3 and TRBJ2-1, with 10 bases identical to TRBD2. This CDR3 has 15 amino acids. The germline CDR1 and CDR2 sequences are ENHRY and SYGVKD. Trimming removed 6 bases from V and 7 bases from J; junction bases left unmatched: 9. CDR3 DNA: TGTGCCATCAGCCCCCCAAGCGGGGGGGAAAATGAGCAGTTCTTC. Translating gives CAISPPSGGENEQFF.

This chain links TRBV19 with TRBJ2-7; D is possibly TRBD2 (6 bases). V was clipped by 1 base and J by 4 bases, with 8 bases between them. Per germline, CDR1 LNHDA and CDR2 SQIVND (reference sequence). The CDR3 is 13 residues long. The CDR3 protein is CASSIAGGYEQYF. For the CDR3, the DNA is TGTGCCAGTAGTATAGCTGGGGGGTACGAGCAGTACTTC.

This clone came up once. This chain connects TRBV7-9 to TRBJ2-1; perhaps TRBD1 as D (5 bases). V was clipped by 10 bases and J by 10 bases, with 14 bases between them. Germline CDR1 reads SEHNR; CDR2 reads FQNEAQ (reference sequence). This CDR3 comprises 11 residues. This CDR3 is CAIARGKEQFF. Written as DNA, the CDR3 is TGTGCCATAGCAAGGGGAAAAGAGCAGTTCTTC.

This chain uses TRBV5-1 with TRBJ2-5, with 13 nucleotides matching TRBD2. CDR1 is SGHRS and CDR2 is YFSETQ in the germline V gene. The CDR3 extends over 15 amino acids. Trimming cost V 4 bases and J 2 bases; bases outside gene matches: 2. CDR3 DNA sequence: TGCGCCAGCAGCCCGACTAGCGGGAGGCAAGAGACCCAGTACTTC. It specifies CASSPTSGRQETQYF.

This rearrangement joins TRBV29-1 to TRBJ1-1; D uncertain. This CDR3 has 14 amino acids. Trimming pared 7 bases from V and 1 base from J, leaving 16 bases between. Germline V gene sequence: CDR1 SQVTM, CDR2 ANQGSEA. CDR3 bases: TGCAGCGCTGCCTTTCCCACTAGGAACACTGAAGCTTTCTTT. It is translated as CSAAFPTRNTEAFF.

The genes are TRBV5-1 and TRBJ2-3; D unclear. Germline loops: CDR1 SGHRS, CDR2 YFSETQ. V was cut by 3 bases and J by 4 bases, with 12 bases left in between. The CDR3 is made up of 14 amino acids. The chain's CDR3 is CASSSLVAPDTQYF. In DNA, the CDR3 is TGCGCCAGCAGCTCCCTGGTAGCTCCAGATACGCAGTATTTT.

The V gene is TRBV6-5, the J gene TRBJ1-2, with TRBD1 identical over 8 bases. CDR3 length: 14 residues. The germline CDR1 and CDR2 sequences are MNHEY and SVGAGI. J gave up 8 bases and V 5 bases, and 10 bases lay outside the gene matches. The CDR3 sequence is CASSPTGVGRGYTF. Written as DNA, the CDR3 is TGTGCCAGCAGTCCGACAGGGGTGGGGAGGGGCTACACCTTC.

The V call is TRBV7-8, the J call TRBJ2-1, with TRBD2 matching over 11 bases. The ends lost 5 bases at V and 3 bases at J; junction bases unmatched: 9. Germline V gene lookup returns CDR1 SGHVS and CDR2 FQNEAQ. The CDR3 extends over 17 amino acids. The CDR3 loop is CASSPTFTSGGYNEQFF. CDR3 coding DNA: TGTGCCAGCAGCCCGACCTTCACTAGCGGGGGCTACAATGAGCAGTTCTTC.